The 18 T cell receptor beta chains reported below all come from one sample, sequenced in a study of CD8+CD57+ T cells in acquired aplastic anemia. CDR3 and TCR beta VDJ profiling relied on a genomic DNA template. TCRdb processed the reads anew with MiXCR; each CDR3 protein has one entry. Here the sample spans just over 150,000 distinct CDR3 sequences, 40% to 50% being singletons. Those patients picked for sequencing had displayed CD8+CD57+ cell expansion on flow cytometry. Input material: sorted CD4+, CD8+, or CD8+CD57+ T cells (not recorded which) from PBMCs. These receptors came from a human donor with aplastic anemia.

This clonotype rates as medium-sized. V usage is TRBV7-9 and J usage is TRBJ2-7; possibly TRBD2 for D (6 bases). The CDR3 runs to 15 residues. CDR1 and CDR2 from the germline V gene are SEHNR and FQNEAQ (reference sequence). V lost 3 bases and J lost 4, with 16 bases in between. CDR3 amino acids: CASSFRDWGRYEQYF. The CDR3 DNA reads TGTGCCAGCAGCTTTAGGGACTGGGGGAGGTACGAGCAGTACTTC. Complete variable domain (other parts from reference TRBV7-9 and TRBJ2-7): DTGVSQNPRHKITKRGQNVTFRCDPISEHNRLYWYRQTLGQGPEFLTYFQNEAQLEKSRLLSDRFSAERPKGSFSTLEIQRTEQGDSAMYLCASSFRDWGRYEQYFGPGTRLTVT.

The V and J genes are TRBV9 and TRBJ2-7; D possibly corresponds to TRBD2 (6 bases). This CDR3 has 13 amino acids. Trimming shortened V by 3 bases and J by 5 bases, and 12 bases separated the two germline ends. The germline gives CDR1 SGDLS, CDR2 YYNGEE. The CDR3 reads CASSAGGGHEQYF. The CDR3 DNA reads as TGTGCCAGCAGCGCCGGGGGAGGTCACGAGCAGTACTTC.

This clonotype was picked up many times. The CDR3 sequence is CSARDNSGAFYEQYF. The CDR3 DNA is TGCAGTGCTAGAGATAACTCCGGGGCTTTCTACGAGCAGTACTTC. The J gene is TRBJ2-7, the V gene TRBV20-1; D may match TRBD1 or TRBD2 (5 bases each). With 0 bases removed from V and 3 bases from J, the gap between germline ends came to 15 bases. Germline V lookup: CDR1 DFQATT, CDR2 SNEGSKA (reference sequence). This CDR3 region has 15 residues.

Only a few counts were recorded for this clonotype. At one boundary the junction diverges from the germline segment, which might be a read error. This chain uses TRBV4-3 with TRBJ1-2; D is ambiguous. Germline CDR1 LGHNA, CDR2 YSLEER. This CDR3 has 15 residues. The CDR3 here is CASGQDEGGNYGYTF. CDR3 in DNA: TGCGCCAGCGGCCAAGATGAAGGAGGAAACTATGGCTACACCTTC.

This clonotype has a count of ten or more. The V call is TRBV4-1, the J call TRBJ2-7; no definite D call. The CDR3 extends over 15 amino acids. Germline V lookup: CDR1 MGHRA, CDR2 YSYEKL. The V end was cut by 4 bases, the J end by 7 bases, with 20 bases between. CDR3 bases: TGCGCCAGCAGCCTTACGCTGACACGACCGGATGAGCAGTACTTC. Translating it yields CASSLTLTRPDEQYF.

The V call is TRBV20-1, the J call TRBJ2-1; D possibly corresponds to TRBD2 (6 bases). Germline V lookup: CDR1 DFQATT, CDR2 SNEGSKA (reference sequence). The CDR3 is made up of 13 amino acids. The ends were cut back, 3 bases at V and 4 bases at J, with 10 bases in the middle. CDR3: CSASGGGYNEQFF. The CDR3 DNA is TGCAGTGCTAGCGGGGGAGGATACAATGAGCAGTTCTTC.

This chain uses TRBV9 with TRBJ1-1; no firm D call. Trimming cost V 0 bases and J 5 bases, with 11 bases left between them. CDR3 length: 14 amino acids. Germline CDR1 is SGDLS and CDR2 is YYNGEE. This CDR3 reads CASSVGSGWTEAFF. CDR3 in DNA: TGTGCCAGCAGCGTAGGGTCCGGGTGGACTGAAGCTTTCTTT.

This chain uses TRBV29-1 with TRBJ2-7, with 11 bases fitting TRBD2. CDR1 and CDR2 (germline): SQVTM, ANQGSEA. CDR3 length equals 16 residues. CDR3 sequence reads: CSAPTTSGSRSYEQYF. In nucleotides, the CDR3 is TGCAGTGCCCCGACCACTAGCGGGAGTCGTTCCTACGAGCAGTACTTC.

The V gene is TRBV7-3, the J gene TRBJ2-1; 8 bases match TRBD2. Trimming cost V 1 base and J 7 bases; bases outside gene matches: 6. The germline V gene has CDR1 SGHTA and CDR2 FQGTGA. This CDR3 spans 15 amino acids. The CDR3 DNA reads as TGTGCCAGCAGCTTAAAACTAGCGGAAAGAAATGAGCAGTTCTTC. It translates to CASSLKLAERNEQFF.

V usage is TRBV4-2 and J usage is TRBJ2-3; no reliable D call. This CDR3 contains 15 residues. Germline values: CDR1 LGHNA, CDR2 YNFKEQ. Trimming took off 0 bases at V and 2 bases at J, with 9 bases between the two ends. CDR3 DNA: TGTGCCAGCAGCCAAGAGGCCTTCATCACAGATACGCAGTATTTT. As protein: CASSQEAFITDTQYF.

This clonotype was counted a few times. This rearrangement joins TRBV5-4 to TRBJ1-1; the D is unclear. Trimming took 0 bases from V and 0 from J, leaving 18 bases between them. Germline CDR1 SGHNT, CDR2 YYREEE (reference sequence). The CDR3 has 18 residues. This CDR3 is CASSLAVTRSNMNTEAFF. CDR3 in DNA: TGTGCCAGCAGCTTGGCCGTGACACGCTCCAACATGAACACTGAAGCTTTCTTT. Based on the CDR3 plus reference TRBV5-4 and TRBJ1-1, the full variable domain is ETGVTQSPTHLIKTRGQQVTLRCSSQSGHNTVSWYQQALGQGPQFIFQYYREEENGRGNFPPRFSGLQFPNYSSELNVNALELDDSALYLCASSLAVTRSNMNTEAFFGQGTRLTVV.

This clonotype was counted at least ten times. This chain joins TRBV4-1 and TRBJ2-5; 8 bases line up with TRBD2. V gave up 3 bases and J gave up 2 bases; unmatched junction bases: 8. From germline, CDR1 is MGHRA and CDR2 YSYEKL. CDR3 length equals 16 residues. CDR3 in DNA: TGCGCCAGCAGCCAGGTATTAGCGGGGAATCAAGAGACCCAGTACTTC. Its translation: CASSQVLAGNQETQYF.

The chain has TRBV29-1 and TRBJ2-3; no reliable D call. Germline-derived CDR1 and CDR2 are SQVTM and ANQGSEA. Between the trimmed V and J ends, which lost 7 bases and 1 base, there was a span of 9 bases. The CDR3 extends over 12 amino acids. CDR3 loop: CSGIDGTDTQYF. The CDR3 bases are TGCAGCGGAATCGACGGCACAGATACGCAGTATTTT.

This clonotype came up many times. The chain couples TRBV4-3 to TRBJ2-7; D unclear. V lost 5 bases and J lost 0, with 8 bases in between. The germline CDR1 and CDR2 sequences are LGHNA and YSLEER. CDR3 length equals 13 residues. This chain's CDR3 is CASSYSHSYEQYF. In nucleotides, the CDR3 is TGCGCCAGCAGCTACTCGCACTCCTACGAGCAGTACTTC.

This clonotype was picked up many times. The V gene is TRBV3-1, the J gene TRBJ1-2; D possibly corresponds to TRBD1 (5 bases). The CDR3 spans 13 residues. CDR1 LGHDT and CDR2 YNNKEL come from the germline V gene (reference sequence). With 1 base removed from V and 8 bases from J, the gap between germline ends came to 11 bases. The CDR3, as DNA: TGTGCCAGCAGCCAAGTTACGGACATCGGCTACACCTTC. Protein: CASSQVTDIGYTF.

The gene calls are TRBV18 and TRBJ1-6; a weak D match, TRBD1 (6 bases). Trimming removed 1 base at V and 7 bases at J, with 11 bases between. In germline, CDR1 is KGHSH, CDR2 LQKENI. This CDR3 contains 15 residues. DNA for the CDR3: TGTGCCAGCTCACCACTGGACAGCCCCAATTCACCCCTCCACTTT. Its protein is CASSPLDSPNSPLHF.

This clonotype was seen at least ten times. The chain couples TRBV6-5 to TRBJ2-6; D uncertain. This CDR3 is 15 amino acids long. V dropped 2 bases and J dropped 0 bases, with 5 bases sitting between them. Germline CDR1 reads MNHEY; CDR2 reads SVGAGI. The CDR3 region has the DNA TGTGCCAGCAGTTACCTACACTCTGGGGCCAACGTCCTGACTTTC. It codes for CASSYLHSGANVLTF.

This clonotype was counted many times. The gene calls are TRBV2 and TRBJ2-5; tentative D call: TRBD2 (6 bases). V lost 3 bases and J 6 bases, leaving 20 bases between the germline ends. Germline values: CDR1 SNHLY, CDR2 FYNNEI. The CDR3 sequence is 16 residues long. CDR3 sequence (DNA): TGTGCCAGCAGTGATCTCGTTCGGGCTAGCGCTAAGACCCAGTACTTC. Translated: CASSDLVRASAKTQYF.